The rows below give T cell receptor beta chains drawn from one sample of a study of T cell responses to AZD1222 COVID-19 vaccine. Here immunoSEQ multiplex PCR was the method, and the copy in TCRdb shows in-frame clones only, minus some. The data contain roughly 110,000 clones, approximately 90% of them singletons. The material sequenced was peripheral blood, taken on day 0 of AZD1222 vaccination. These TCRs come from an adult in good health. CDR3s include the opening cysteine and the closing phenylalanine or tryptophan. The D gene is left open where the match is weak. Clone sizes are given selectively: once, few, many, or a class where the clone is expanded.

CAANSGGAVETQYF	TGTGCCGCAAATAGCGGGGGGGCCGTGGAGACCCAGTACTTC	TRBD2	-	TRBV15	TRBJ2-5
CASSIYRGSEKLFF	TGTGCCAGTAGTATCTACAGGGGATCTGAAAAACTGTTTTTT	TRBD1	-	TRBV19	TRBJ1-4
CASSQPGGRERHYGYTF	TGTGCCAGCAGTCAACCCGGGGGCAGGGAGCGGCATTATGGCTACACCTTC	-	-	TRBV6-2/TRBV6-3	TRBJ1-2
CATSEQGTSVPYEQFF	TGTGCCACCAGTGAGCAGGGGACTAGCGTCCCGTATGAGCAGTTCTTC	TRBD2	-	TRBV24-1	TRBJ2-1
CASSQDRPGPTSNQPQHF	TGTGCCAGCAGCCAAGATCGGCCAGGGCCTACATCGAATCAGCCCCAGCATTTT	-	-	TRBV3-1/TRBV3-2	TRBJ1-5
CASSPGQGRNTEAFF	TGTGCCAGCAGCCCCGGACAGGGGAGGAACACTGAAGCTTTCTTT	TRBD1	few	TRBV7-9	TRBJ1-1
CASSLNRENYGYTF	TGTGCCAGTAGTCTAAACCGGGAGAACTATGGCTACACCTTC	-	-	TRBV19	TRBJ1-2
CASPTGLGYTF	TGTGCCTCCCCGACCGGACTTGGCTACACCTTC	-	-	TRBV30	TRBJ1-2
CASSLRANTGELFF	TGTGCCAGCAGCTTGAGAGCGAACACCGGGGAGCTGTTTTTT	-	-	TRBV5-5	TRBJ2-2
CASREEGTKNIQYF	TGTGCCAGCAGAGAGGAGGGAACCAAAAACATTCAGTACTTC	-	-	TRBV11-2	TRBJ2-4
CASGPSGGAQLSRYEQYF	TGTGCTAGTGGCCCATCCGGGGGGGCCCAACTCTCTAGATACGAGCAGTACTTC	TRBD2	-	TRBV12-5	TRBJ2-7
CASRTSGTYEQYF	TGCGCCAGCAGAACTAGCGGGACCTACGAGCAGTACTTC	TRBD2	-	TRBV5-1	TRBJ2-7
CATSGGVSYNEQFF	TGTGCCACCTCAGGGGGAGTCTCCTACAATGAGCAGTTCTTC	TRBD1	once	TRBV19	TRBJ2-1
CAISVDTEAFF	TGTGCCATCAGTGTGGACACTGAAGCTTTCTTT	-	-	TRBV10-3	TRBJ1-1
CASSGGQGGSGQPQHF	TGTGCCAGCAGCGGGGGACAGGGTGGGAGTGGGCAGCCCCAGCATTTT	TRBD1	-	TRBV13	TRBJ1-5
CASSFQGVANEQFF	TGTGCCAGCAGCTTTCAAGGGGTAGCCAATGAGCAGTTCTTC	-	once	TRBV5-6	TRBJ2-1
CASSLIGGGEKLFF	TGTGCCAGCAGCTTGATAGGGGGAGGCGAAAAACTGTTTTTT	-	-	TRBV5-5	TRBJ1-4
CASSRQGDQPQHF	TGTGCCAGCAGCCGACAGGGGGATCAGCCCCAGCATTTT	TRBD1	-	TRBV11-1	TRBJ1-5
CASSPPSGASTDTQYF	TGTGCCAGCAGCCCGCCAAGCGGGGCGAGCACAGATACGCAGTATTTT	TRBD2	-	TRBV7-6	TRBJ2-3
CASSLRGQGAYEQYF	TGTGCCAGTTCCCTCAGGGGGCAAGGAGCCTACGAGCAGTACTTC	TRBD1	-	TRBV19	TRBJ2-7
CASSTPGLSYEQYF	TGTGCCAGCAGTACTCCGGGACTATCCTACGAGCAGTACTTC	TRBD2	-	TRBV28	TRBJ2-7
CATSRGGRMDEQYF	TGTGCCACCAGCAGAGGGGGGCGCATGGACGAGCAGTACTTC	-	-	TRBV15	TRBJ2-7
CASSHGRDWIDTQYF	TGTGCCAGCAGCCATGGCCGGGACTGGATAGATACGCAGTATTTT	-	few	TRBV3-1/TRBV3-2	TRBJ2-3
CASTLYSLFGDTQYF	TGTGCCAGCACCTTATACTCGTTGTTTGGAGATACGCAGTATTTT	-	-	TRBV6-5	TRBJ2-3
CASSMSGISTGELFF	TGTGCCAGTAGTATGAGCGGGATCAGCACCGGGGAGCTGTTTTTT	TRBD2	-	TRBV19	TRBJ2-2
CASSEPPGTQGHTEAFF	TGTGCCAGCAGTGAGCCGCCCGGGACGCAGGGACACACTGAAGCTTTCTTT	-	-	TRBV6-1	TRBJ1-1
CSVVVREGTEAFF	TGCAGCGTTGTTGTCAGGGAGGGAACTGAAGCTTTCTTT	-	-	TRBV29-1	TRBJ1-1
CASSYRVRETQYF	TGTGCCAGCAGTTACAGGGTCCGGGAGACCCAGTACTTC	-	-	TRBV27	TRBJ2-5
CASSAQGSVNTEAFF	TGTGCCAGCAGCGCACAGGGTTCCGTGAACACTGAAGCTTTCTTT	-	-	TRBV9	TRBJ1-1
CASGRSPQPVSTEAFF	TGTGCTAGTGGCCGCTCCCCACAGCCGGTGAGCACTGAAGCTTTCTTT	-	-	TRBV12-5	TRBJ1-1
CASSFSVATGELFF	TGTGCCAGCAGCTTTTCAGTAGCGACCGGGGAGCTGTTTTTT	-	few	TRBV5-4	TRBJ2-2
CASSAWTNSPLHF	TGCGCCAGCAGCGCCTGGACAAATTCACCCCTCCACTTT	-	-	TRBV5-1	TRBJ1-6
CASSWDLSYGYTF	TGCGCCAGCAGCTGGGACCTTTCCTATGGCTACACCTTC	-	-	TRBV5-1	TRBJ1-2
CASSQNPTGANEQFF	TGTGCCAGCAGCCAAAACCCTACCGGGGCGAATGAGCAGTTCTTC	-	few	TRBV4-2	TRBJ2-1
CASSPRRGYTF	TGTGCCAGCAGCCCCAGACGTGGCTACACCTTC	-	-	TRBV5-8	TRBJ1-2
CASSRDTSTDTQYF	TGTGCCAGCAGCCGGGACACTAGCACAGATACGCAGTATTTT	-	-	TRBV6-4	TRBJ2-3
CASRPPRQGISGNTIYF	TGTGCCAGCAGACCTCCCCGACAGGGGATATCTGGAAACACCATATATTTT	TRBD1	once	TRBV28	TRBJ1-3
CASSPLAGGRNEQFF	TGTGCCAGCAGCCCACTAGCGGGGGGCCGCAATGAGCAGTTCTTC	TRBD2	once	TRBV5-4	TRBJ2-1
CASRLYVHVNTEAFF	TGTGCCAGCCGACTCTATGTTCATGTGAACACTGAAGCTTTCTTT	-	-	TRBV19	TRBJ1-1
CASSLSRPDTQYF	TGTGCCAGCAGTTTATCCCGACCCGATACGCAGTATTTT	-	medium-sized	TRBV27	TRBJ2-3
CASSFRGRRNYGYTF	TGTGCCAGCAGCTTTCGAGGCAGGAGGAACTATGGCTACACCTTC	-	few	TRBV7-2	TRBJ1-2
CASSQEDRSNEKLFF	TGTGCCAGCAGCCAAGAGGACAGGTCTAATGAAAAACTGTTTTTT	TRBD1	-	TRBV4-2	TRBJ1-4